This T cell receptor (beta chain) is drawn from a study of blood T cell repertoires in COVID-19. On the study more broadly: Samples taken during acute and convalescent COVID-19 were collected in the United States, Italy and Spain. T cells, B-cell-depleted T cells, or PBMCs supplied cDNA or gDNA.

Source study methods: Nucleated cell counts were estimated from reference gene primer amplification. Clones were read by immunoSEQ multiplex PCR, and TCRdb kept only the in-frame ones, dropping some. V and J calls and clone size are copied from that table; D and trimming were computed from the DNA. The sample holds about 190,000 clones, 70% to 90% seen once. Points on this clone: Sequence at one end of the junction differs from germline and may be a read error.

The CDR3 has 13 residues. The germline V gene has CDR1 KGHDR and CDR2 SFDVKD. The TCR was taken from a woman aged 40 to 50 who had recovered from COVID-19. Material: peripheral blood. The rearrangement links TRBV24-1 to TRBJ1-1; D may be TRBD1 (5 bases). The chain's CDR3 is CATSDSRDTEAFF. Here the CDR3 DNA reads TGTGCCACCAGCGATTCCAGGGACACTGAAGCTTTCTTT.